Listed here are 10 T cell receptor beta chains from one sample, sequenced in a study of blood T cells in healthy people across ages. A second 7 to 11 cycle PCR used barcoded and J-beta primers. TCRdb used MiXCR to reprocess the 5' RACE reads, holding one entry per CDR3 protein. Of some 1.5 million distinct CDR3 sequences in the sample, 28% are singletons; the top ten hold 7.7%. Sequencing used blood. The receptors come from a woman aged 25 to 39 in good health.

This clonotype was detected only a few times. The chain links TRBV6-2 or TRBV6-3 to TRBJ2-5; 7 bases are a match to TRBD1. The CDR3 totals 15 residues. CDR1 is MNHEY and CDR2 is SVGEGT in the germline V gene. V gave up 7 bases and J gave up 11 bases; unmatched junction bases: 19. The CDR3 protein is CASNDPGQTYNEQYF. CDR3 in DNA: TGTGCCAGCAACGATCCGGGACAGACGTACAATGAGCAGTACTTC.

At least ten counts were recorded for this clonotype. The gene calls are TRBV9 and TRBJ2-5; a weak D match, TRBD2 (6 bases). The V and J ends lost 2 bases and 1 base respectively, with 9 bases between them. CDR3 length: 14 amino acids. CDR1 and CDR2 (germline): SGDLS, YYNGEE. The CDR3 loop reads CASSVMGLQETQYF. CDR3 coding DNA: TGTGCCAGCAGCGTGATGGGACTCCAAGAGACCCAGTACTTC.

This clonotype showed up just a few times. J is TRBJ2-1 and V is TRBV18; 11 bases are a match to TRBD2. In germline, CDR1 is KGHSH, CDR2 LQKENI. CDR3 length: 18 amino acids. Trimming removed 3 bases from V and 7 bases from J; junction bases left unmatched: 14. The CDR3 region has the DNA TGTGCCAGCTCACCCAACCTGGGATTGGGACTAGCGGATAATGAGCAGTTCTTC. This gives the protein CASSPNLGLGLADNEQFF.

The gene calls are TRBV6-2 or TRBV6-3 and TRBJ2-5; TRBD2 matches at 8 bases. The germline V gene has CDR1 MNHEY and CDR2 SVGEGT. The trim removed 5 bases at V and 2 bases at J, leaving 7 bases unmatched. The CDR3 length is 15 residues. CDR3 sequence: CASSRLQREQETQYF. The CDR3 coding sequence is TGTGCCAGCAGTCGACTACAGCGGGAGCAAGAGACCCAGTACTTC.

The genes are TRBV6-6 and TRBJ1-3; 7 bases are a match to TRBD1. The CDR3 consists of 14 residues. CDR1 and CDR2 from the germline V gene are MNHNY and SVGAGI (reference sequence). V lost 2 bases to trimming and J lost 8 bases; unmatched junction nucleotides: 6. The CDR3 protein is CASSYGNRGDTIYF. CDR3 DNA: TGTGCCAGCAGTTACGGGAACAGGGGAGACACCATATATTTT.

The chain is built from TRBV7-9 and TRBJ2-1, with D perhaps matching TRBD1 (6 bases). The CDR3 has 14 amino acids. Trimming took off 4 bases at V and 5 bases at J, with 12 bases between the two ends. The germline V gene has CDR1 SEHNR and CDR2 FQNEAQ (reference sequence). CDR3 loop: CASSSLTGDNEQFF. The DNA of the CDR3 is TGTGCCAGCAGCTCGCTGACAGGAGACAATGAGCAGTTCTTC. Based on the CDR3 plus reference TRBV7-9 and TRBJ2-1, the full variable domain is DTGVSQNPRHKITKRGQNVTFRCDPISEHNRLYWYRQTLGQGPEFLTYFQNEAQLEKSRLLSDRFSAERPKGSFSTLEIQRTEQGDSAMYLCASSSLTGDNEQFFGPGTRLTVL.

This clonotype was seen repeatedly, ten times or more. The chain employs TRBV20-1 and TRBJ2-7; maybe TRBD2 (5 bases). V dropped 5 bases and J dropped 2 bases, with 13 bases sitting between them. The CDR3 contains 13 residues. CDR1 and CDR2 from the germline V gene are DFQATT and SNEGSKA (reference sequence). The CDR3 reads CSAPSSETYEQYF. For the CDR3, the DNA is TGCAGTGCTCCGAGTAGCGAAACCTACGAGCAGTACTTC.

This clonotype was recorded many times. The gene calls are TRBV6-5 and TRBJ2-7; TRBD2 matches at 7 bases. The CDR3 is 11 amino acids. V shed 7 bases and J 7 bases; nucleotides not matched to a gene: 4. CDR1 and CDR2 (germline): MNHEY, SVGAGI. CDR3 nucleotides: TGTGCCAGCACCGCGGGAGTAGAGCAGTACTTC. Translating it yields CASTAGVEQYF.

The J gene is TRBJ2-2, the V gene TRBV5-5; possibly TRBD1 for D (6 bases). CDR1 is SGHKS and CDR2 is YYEKEE in the germline V gene (reference sequence). Between the trimmed V and J ends, which lost 4 bases and 4 bases, there was a span of 14 bases. The CDR3 is made up of 15 amino acids. Written as DNA, the CDR3 is TGTGCCAGCAGCCATCAGCAGGGGATCACCGGGGAGCTGTTTTTT. Its protein is CASSHQQGITGELFF.

The V and J genes are TRBV20-1 and TRBJ2-1, with 12 bases fitting TRBD2. V lost 5 bases and J lost 2; bases outside the gene matches: 10. The CDR3 extends over 17 amino acids. CDR1 and CDR2 (germline): DFQATT, SNEGSKA (reference sequence). CDR3 sequence reads: CSAPLAGGPVAYNEQFF. The CDR3 bases are TGCAGTGCTCCACTAGCGGGGGGCCCTGTGGCCTACAATGAGCAGTTCTTC.